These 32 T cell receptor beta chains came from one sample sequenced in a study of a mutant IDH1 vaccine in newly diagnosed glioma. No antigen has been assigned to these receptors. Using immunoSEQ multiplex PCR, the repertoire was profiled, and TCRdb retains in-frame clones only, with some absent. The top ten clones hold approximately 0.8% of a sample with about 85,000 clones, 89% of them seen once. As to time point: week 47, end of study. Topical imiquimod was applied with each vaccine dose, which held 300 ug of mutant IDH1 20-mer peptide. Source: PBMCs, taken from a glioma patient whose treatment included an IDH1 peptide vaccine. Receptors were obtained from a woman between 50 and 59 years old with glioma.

CDR3 nucleotide sequence: TGCGCCAGCAGCCAAGATCTGACAGGGATGGAGGCCTACGAGCAGTACTTC. This encodes CASSQDLTGMEAYEQYF. This rearrangement joins TRBV4-1 to TRBJ2-7; the match to TRBD1 covers 7 bases. V lost 0 bases, J lost 2 bases, and 10 bases stayed unmatched. From germline, CDR1 is MGHRA and CDR2 YSYEKL. This CDR3 is 17 amino acids long.

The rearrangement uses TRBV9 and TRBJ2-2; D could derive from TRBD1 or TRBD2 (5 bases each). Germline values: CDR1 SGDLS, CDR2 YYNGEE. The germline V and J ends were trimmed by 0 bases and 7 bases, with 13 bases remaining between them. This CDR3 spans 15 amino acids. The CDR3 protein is CASSVEGDLGGELFF. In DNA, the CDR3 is TGTGCCAGCAGCGTAGAAGGGGACCTCGGCGGGGAGCTGTTTTTT.

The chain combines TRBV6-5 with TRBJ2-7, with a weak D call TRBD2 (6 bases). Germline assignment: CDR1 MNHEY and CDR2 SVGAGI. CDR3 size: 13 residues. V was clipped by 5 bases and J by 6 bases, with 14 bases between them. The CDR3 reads CASSRDGTAEQYF. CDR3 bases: TGTGCCAGCAGTCGGGACGGGACTGCCGAGCAGTACTTC.

CDR3 bases: TGTGCCAGCAGCTTAAGAACGACGGGTTCACCCCTCCACTTT. This translates into CASSLRTTGSPLHF. J is TRBJ1-6 and V is TRBV7-9; no reliable D call. The V end was cut by 2 bases, the J end by 9 bases, with 11 bases between. The CDR3 is 14 residues long. Germline V gene sequence: CDR1 SEHNR, CDR2 FQNEAQ (reference sequence). Full variable domain (outside the CDR3, taken from reference TRBV7-9 and TRBJ1-6): DTGVSQNPRHKITKRGQNVTFRCDPISEHNRLYWYRQTLGQGPEFLTYFQNEAQLEKSRLLSDRFSAERPKGSFSTLEIQRTEQGDSAMYLCASSLRTTGSPLHFGNGTRLTVT.

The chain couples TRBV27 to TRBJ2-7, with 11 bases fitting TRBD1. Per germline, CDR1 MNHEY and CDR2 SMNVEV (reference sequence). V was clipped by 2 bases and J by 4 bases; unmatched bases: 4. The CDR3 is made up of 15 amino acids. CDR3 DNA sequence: TGTGCCAGCAGTTTAGGGACAGGGGGAAAGTACGAGCAGTACTTC. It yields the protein CASSLGTGGKYEQYF.

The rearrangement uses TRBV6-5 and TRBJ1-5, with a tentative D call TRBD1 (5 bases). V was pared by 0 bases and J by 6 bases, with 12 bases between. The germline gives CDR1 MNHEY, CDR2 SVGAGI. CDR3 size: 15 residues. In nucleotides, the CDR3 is TGTGCCAGCAGTTACTCTTCCAGGGCTATTCAGCCCCAGCATTTT. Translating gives CASSYSSRAIQPQHF.

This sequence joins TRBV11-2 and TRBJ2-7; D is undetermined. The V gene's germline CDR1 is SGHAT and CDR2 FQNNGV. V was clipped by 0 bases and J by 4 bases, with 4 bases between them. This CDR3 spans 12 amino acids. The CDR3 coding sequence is TGTGCCAGCAGCTTAGAGCCTTACGAGCAGTACTTC. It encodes CASSLEPYEQYF.

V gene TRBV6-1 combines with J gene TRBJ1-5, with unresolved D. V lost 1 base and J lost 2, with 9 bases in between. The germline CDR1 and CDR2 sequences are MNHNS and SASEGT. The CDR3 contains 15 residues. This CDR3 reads CASSEDPSGNQPQHF. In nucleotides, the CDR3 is TGTGCCAGCAGTGAAGACCCCTCAGGCAATCAGCCCCAGCATTTT.

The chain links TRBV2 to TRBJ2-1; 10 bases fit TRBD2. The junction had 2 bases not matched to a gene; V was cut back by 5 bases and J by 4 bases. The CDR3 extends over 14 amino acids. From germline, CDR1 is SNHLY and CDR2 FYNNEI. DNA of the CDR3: TGTGCCAGCAGTAGGACTAGCGGTTACAATGAGCAGTTCTTC. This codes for CASSRTSGYNEQFF.

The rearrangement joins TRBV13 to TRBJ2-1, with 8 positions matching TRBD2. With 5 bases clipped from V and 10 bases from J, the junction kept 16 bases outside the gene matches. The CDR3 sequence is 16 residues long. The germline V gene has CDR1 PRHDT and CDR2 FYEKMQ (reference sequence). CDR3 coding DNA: TGTGCCAGCAGCACAGGGTTTGTAGCGGGGAGGGACGAGCAGTTCTTC. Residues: CASSTGFVAGRDEQFF. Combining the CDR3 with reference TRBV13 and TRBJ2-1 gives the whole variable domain AAGVIQSPRHLIKEKRETATLKCYPIPRHDTVYWYQQGPGQDPQFLISFYEKMQSDKGSIPDRFSAQQFSDYHSELNMSSLELGDSALYFCASSTGFVAGRDEQFFGPGTRLTVL.

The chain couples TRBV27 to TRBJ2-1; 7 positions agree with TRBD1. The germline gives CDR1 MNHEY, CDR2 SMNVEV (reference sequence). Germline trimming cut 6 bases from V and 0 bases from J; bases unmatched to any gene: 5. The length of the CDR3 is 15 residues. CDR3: CASRLQGYSYNEQFF. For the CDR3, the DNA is TGTGCCAGCAGACTACAGGGGTACTCCTACAATGAGCAGTTCTTC.

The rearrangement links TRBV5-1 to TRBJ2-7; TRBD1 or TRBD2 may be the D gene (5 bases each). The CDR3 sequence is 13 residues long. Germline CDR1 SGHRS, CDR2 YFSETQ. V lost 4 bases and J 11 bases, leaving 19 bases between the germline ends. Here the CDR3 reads CASSPESGGGEYF. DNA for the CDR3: TGCGCCAGCAGCCCGGAGTCTGGGGGTGGAGAGTACTTC.

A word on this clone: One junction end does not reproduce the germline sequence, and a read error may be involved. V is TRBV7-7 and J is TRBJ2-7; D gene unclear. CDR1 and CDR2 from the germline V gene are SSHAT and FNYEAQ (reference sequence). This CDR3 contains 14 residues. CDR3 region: CASSLGIGTYEQYF. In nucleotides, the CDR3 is TGTGCTAGCAGCTTAGGCATTGGTACCTACGAGCAGTACTTC.

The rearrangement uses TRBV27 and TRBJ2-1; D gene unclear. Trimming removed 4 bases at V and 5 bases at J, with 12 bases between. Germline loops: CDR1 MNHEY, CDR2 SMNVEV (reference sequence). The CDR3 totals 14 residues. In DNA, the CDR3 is TGTGCCAGCAGTTCTAGTGGGAATCACAATGAGCAGTTCTTC. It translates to CASSSSGNHNEQFF.

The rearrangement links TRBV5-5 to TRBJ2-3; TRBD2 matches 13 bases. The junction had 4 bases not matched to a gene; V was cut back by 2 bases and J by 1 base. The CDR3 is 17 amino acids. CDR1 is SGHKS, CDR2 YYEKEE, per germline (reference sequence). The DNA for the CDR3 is TGTGCCAGCAGCTTTGCCGGGACTAGCGGGGGCACAGATACGCAGTATTTT. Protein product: CASSFAGTSGGTDTQYF.

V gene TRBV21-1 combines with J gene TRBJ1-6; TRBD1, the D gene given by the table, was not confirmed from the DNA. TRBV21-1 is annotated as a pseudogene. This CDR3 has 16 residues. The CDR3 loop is CASSKAWDRVDSPLHF. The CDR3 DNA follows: TGTGCCAGCAGCAAAGCGTGGGACAGGGTTGATTCACCCCTCCACTTT.

The CDR3 DNA sequence: TGTGCCAGCACCCCAGGGACAGGTATATCCTACGAGCAGTACTTC. This encodes CASTPGTGISYEQYF. The genes are TRBV6-5 and TRBJ2-7; 8 bases agree with TRBD1. The V gene's germline CDR1 is MNHEY and CDR2 SVGAGI. V was clipped by 7 bases and J by 1 base; unmatched bases: 9. The CDR3 contains 15 residues.

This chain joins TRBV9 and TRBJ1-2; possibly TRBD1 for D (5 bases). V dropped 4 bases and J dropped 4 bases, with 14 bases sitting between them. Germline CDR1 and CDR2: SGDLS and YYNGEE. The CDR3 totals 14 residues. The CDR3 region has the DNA TGTGCCAGCAGCCCCAGAGGGGCAGCCTATGGCTACACCTTC. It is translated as CASSPRGAAYGYTF.

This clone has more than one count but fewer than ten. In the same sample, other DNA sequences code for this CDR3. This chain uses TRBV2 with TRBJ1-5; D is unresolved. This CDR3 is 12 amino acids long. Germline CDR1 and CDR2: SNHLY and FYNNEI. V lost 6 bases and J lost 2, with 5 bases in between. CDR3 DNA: TGTGCCAGCAGCGGAGGCAATCAGCCCCAGCATTTT. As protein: CASSGGNQPQHF.

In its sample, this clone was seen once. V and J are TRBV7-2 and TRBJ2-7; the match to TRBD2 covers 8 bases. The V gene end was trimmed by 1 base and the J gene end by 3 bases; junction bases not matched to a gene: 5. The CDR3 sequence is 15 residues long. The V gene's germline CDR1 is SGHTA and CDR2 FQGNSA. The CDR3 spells CASSLEVSGIYEQYF. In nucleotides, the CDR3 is TGTGCCAGCAGCTTAGAGGTTAGCGGGATCTACGAGCAGTACTTC.

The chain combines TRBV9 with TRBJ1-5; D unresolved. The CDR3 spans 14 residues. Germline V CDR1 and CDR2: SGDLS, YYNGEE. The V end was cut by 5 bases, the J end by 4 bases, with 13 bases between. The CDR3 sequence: CASSGYGVNQPQHF. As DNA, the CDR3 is TGTGCCAGCAGTGGGTACGGGGTAAATCAGCCCCAGCATTTT.

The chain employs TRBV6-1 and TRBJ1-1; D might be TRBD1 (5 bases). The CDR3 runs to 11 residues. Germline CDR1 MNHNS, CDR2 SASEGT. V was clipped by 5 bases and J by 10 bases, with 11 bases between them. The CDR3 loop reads CASSYQGTAFF. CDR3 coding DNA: TGTGCCAGCAGTTATCAAGGGACAGCTTTCTTT.

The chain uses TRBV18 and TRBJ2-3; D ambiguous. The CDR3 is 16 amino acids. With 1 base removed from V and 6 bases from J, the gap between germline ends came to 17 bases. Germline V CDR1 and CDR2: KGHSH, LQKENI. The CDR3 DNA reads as TGTGCCAGCTCACCACACGAGCATCGAGGCTTCGATACGCAGTATTTT. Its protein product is CASSPHEHRGFDTQYF.

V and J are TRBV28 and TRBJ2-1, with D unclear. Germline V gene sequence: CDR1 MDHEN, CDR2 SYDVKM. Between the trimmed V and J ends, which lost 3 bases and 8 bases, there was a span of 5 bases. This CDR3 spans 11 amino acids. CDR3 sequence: CASSFFYEQFF. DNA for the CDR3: TGTGCCAGCAGTTTCTTCTATGAGCAGTTCTTC.

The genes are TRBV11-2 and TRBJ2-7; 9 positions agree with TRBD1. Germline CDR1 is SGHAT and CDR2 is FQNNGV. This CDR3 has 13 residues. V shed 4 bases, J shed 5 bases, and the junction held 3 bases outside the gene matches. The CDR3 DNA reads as TGTGCCAGCAGCTCAGGGACAGGGAACGAGCAGTACTTC. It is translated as CASSSGTGNEQYF. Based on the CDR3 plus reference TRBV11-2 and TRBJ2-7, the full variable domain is EAGVAQSPRYKIIEKRQSVAFWCNPISGHATLYWYQQILGQGPKLLIQFQNNGVVDDSQLPKDRFSAERLKGVDSTLKIQPAKLEDSAVYLCASSSGTGNEQYFGPGTRLTVT.

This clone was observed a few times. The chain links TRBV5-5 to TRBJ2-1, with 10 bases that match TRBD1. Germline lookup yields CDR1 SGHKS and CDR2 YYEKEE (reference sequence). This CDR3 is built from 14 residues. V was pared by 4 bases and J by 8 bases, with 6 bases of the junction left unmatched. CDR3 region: CASSPDRGRDEQFF. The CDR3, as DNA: TGTGCCAGCAGCCCTGACAGGGGGCGGGATGAGCAGTTCTTC.

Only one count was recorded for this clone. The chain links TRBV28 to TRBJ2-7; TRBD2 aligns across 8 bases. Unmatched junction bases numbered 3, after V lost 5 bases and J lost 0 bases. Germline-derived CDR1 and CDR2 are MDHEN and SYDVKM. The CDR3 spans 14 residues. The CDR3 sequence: CASSLAGSSYEQYF. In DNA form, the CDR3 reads TGTGCCAGCAGTCTAGCGGGCAGCTCCTACGAGCAGTACTTC.

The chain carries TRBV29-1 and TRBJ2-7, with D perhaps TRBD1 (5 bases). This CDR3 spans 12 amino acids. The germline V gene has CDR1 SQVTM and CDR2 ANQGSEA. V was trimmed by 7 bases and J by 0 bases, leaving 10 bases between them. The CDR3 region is CSALTDSYEQYF. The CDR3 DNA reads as TGCAGCGCTCTGACAGACTCCTACGAGCAGTACTTC.

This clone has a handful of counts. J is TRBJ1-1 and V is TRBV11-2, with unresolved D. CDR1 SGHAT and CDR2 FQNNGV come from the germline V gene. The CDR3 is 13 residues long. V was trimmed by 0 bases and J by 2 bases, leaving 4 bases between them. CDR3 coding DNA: TGTGCCAGCAGCTTAGACCCTAACACTGAAGCTTTCTTT. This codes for CASSLDPNTEAFF. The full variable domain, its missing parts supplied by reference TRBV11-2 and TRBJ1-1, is EAGVAQSPRYKIIEKRQSVAFWCNPISGHATLYWYQQILGQGPKLLIQFQNNGVVDDSQLPKDRFSAERLKGVDSTLKIQPAKLEDSAVYLCASSLDPNTEAFFGQGTRLTVV.

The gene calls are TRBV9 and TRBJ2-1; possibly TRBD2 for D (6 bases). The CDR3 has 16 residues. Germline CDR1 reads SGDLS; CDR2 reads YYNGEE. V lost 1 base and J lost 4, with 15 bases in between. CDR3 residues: CASSVSAGIGYNEQFF. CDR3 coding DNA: TGTGCCAGCAGCGTAAGCGCGGGAATCGGATACAATGAGCAGTTCTTC.

Written as DNA, the CDR3 is TGCGCCAGCAGCTTGGTTGGGACTAGCGGAAGCAATGAGCAGTTCTTC. Translation gives CASSLVGTSGSNEQFF. The chain uses TRBV5-1 and TRBJ2-1, with 11 positions matching TRBD2. Germline CDR1 is SGHRS and CDR2 is YFSETQ. The V segment lost 0 bases and the J segment 6 bases; nucleotides outside the gene matches: 5. The CDR3 length is 16 residues.

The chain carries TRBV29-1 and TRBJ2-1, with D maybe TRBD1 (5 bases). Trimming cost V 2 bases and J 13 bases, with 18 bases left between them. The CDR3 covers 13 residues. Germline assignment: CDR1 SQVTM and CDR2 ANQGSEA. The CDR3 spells CSVERDQGPIQFF. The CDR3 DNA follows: TGCAGCGTTGAAAGGGATCAGGGCCCAATCCAGTTCTTC.